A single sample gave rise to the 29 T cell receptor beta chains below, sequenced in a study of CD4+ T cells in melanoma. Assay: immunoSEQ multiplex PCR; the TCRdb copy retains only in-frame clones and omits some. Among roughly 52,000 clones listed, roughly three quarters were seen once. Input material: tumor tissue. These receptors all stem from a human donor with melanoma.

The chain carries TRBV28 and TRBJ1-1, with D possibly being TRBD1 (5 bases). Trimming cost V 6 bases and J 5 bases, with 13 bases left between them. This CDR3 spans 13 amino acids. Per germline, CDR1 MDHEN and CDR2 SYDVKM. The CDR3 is CASRPGVGTEAFF. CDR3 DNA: TGTGCCAGCAGACCGGGGGTTGGGACTGAAGCTTTCTTT. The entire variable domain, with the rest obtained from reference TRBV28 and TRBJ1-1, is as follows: DVKVTQSSRYLVKRTGEKVFLECVQDMDHENMFWYRQDPGLGLRLIYFSYDVKMKEKGDIPEGYSVSREKKERFSLILESASTNQTSMYLCASRPGVGTEAFFGQGTRLTVV.

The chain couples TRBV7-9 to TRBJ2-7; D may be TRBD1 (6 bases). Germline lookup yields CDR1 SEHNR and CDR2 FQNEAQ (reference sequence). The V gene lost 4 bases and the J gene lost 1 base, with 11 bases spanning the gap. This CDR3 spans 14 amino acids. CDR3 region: CASSSNGQSYEQYF. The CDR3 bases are TGTGCCAGCAGCTCAAACGGACAGTCCTACGAGCAGTACTTC.

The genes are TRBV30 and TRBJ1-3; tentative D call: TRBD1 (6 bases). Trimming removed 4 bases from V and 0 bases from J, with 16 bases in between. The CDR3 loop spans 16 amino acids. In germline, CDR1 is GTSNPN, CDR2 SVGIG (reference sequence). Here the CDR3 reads CAWTQGEGVSGNTIYF. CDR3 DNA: TGTGCCTGGACACAGGGAGAAGGAGTCTCTGGAAACACCATATATTTT.

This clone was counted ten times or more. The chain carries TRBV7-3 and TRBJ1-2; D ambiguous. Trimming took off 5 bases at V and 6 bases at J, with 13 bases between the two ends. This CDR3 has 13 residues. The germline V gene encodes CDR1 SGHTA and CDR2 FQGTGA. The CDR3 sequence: CASSGPLKDGYTF. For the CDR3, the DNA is TGTGCCAGCAGCGGACCTCTCAAGGATGGCTACACCTTC.

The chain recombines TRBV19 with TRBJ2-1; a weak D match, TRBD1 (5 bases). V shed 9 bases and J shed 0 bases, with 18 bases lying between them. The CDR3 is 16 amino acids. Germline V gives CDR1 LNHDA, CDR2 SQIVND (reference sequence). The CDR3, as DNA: TGTGCCAGGAGAACCTTGGGGCCTAGCTCCTACAATGAGCAGTTCTTC. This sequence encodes CARRTLGPSSYNEQFF.

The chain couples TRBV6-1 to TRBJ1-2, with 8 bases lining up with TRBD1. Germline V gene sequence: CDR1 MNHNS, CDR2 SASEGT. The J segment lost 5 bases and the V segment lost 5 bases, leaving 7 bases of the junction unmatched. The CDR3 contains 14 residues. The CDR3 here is CASSLRTGRYGYTF. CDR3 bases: TGTGCCAGCAGTCTACGGACAGGGAGATATGGCTACACCTTC.

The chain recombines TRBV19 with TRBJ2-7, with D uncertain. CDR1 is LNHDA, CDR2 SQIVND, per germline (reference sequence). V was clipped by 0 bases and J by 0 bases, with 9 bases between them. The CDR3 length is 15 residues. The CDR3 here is CASSIDGSSSYEQYF. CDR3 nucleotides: TGTGCCAGTAGTATAGACGGGTCGAGCTCCTACGAGCAGTACTTC.

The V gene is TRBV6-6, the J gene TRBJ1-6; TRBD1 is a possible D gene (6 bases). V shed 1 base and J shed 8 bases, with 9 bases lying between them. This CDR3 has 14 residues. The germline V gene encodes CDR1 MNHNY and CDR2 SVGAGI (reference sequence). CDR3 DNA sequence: TGTGCCAGCAGTTACTTGGACAGCGATTCACCCCTCCACTTT. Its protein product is CASSYLDSDSPLHF.

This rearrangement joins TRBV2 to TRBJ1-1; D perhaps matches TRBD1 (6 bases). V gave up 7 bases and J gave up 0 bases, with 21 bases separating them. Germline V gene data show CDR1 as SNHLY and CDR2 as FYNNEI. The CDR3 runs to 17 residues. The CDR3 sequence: CASKPRMGGRMNTEAFF. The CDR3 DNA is TGTGCCAGCAAACCGAGGATGGGGGGGCGGATGAACACTGAAGCTTTCTTT.

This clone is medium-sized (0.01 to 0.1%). CDR3 bases: TGTGCCAGCAGTGCTGACAGCTACACTGAAGCTTTCTTT. Protein: CASSADSYTEAFF. The J gene is TRBJ1-1, the V gene TRBV2; D is possibly TRBD1 (5 bases). V dropped 4 bases and J dropped 3 bases, with 9 bases sitting between them. The CDR3 has 13 amino acids. CDR1 SNHLY and CDR2 FYNNEI come from the germline V gene.

CDR3 sequence: CASSEVRGGYGYTF. As DNA, the CDR3 is TGTGCCAGCAGTGAAGTAAGGGGGGGCTATGGCTACACCTTC. This sequence joins TRBV6-1 and TRBJ1-2; D perhaps matches TRBD1 (6 bases). The CDR3 totals 14 residues. Germline CDR1 is MNHNS and CDR2 is SASEGT. V was shortened by 1 base and J by 4 bases, with 10 bases between the two germline ends.

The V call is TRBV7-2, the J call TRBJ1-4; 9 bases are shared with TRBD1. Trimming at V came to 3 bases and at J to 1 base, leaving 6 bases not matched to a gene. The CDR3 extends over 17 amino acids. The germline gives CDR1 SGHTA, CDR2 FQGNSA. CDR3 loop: CASSLEGQGLTNEKLFF. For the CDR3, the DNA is TGTGCCAGCAGCTTGGAGGGACAGGGTTTAACTAATGAAAAACTGTTTTTT.

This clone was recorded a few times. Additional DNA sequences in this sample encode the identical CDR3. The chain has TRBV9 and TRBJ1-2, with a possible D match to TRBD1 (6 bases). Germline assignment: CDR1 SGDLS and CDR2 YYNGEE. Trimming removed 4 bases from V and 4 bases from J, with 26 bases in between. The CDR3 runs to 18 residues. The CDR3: CASSTLGGGSSTLYGYTF. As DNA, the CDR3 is TGTGCCAGCAGCACACTCGGGGGGGGCAGCAGCACTCTCTATGGCTACACCTTC.

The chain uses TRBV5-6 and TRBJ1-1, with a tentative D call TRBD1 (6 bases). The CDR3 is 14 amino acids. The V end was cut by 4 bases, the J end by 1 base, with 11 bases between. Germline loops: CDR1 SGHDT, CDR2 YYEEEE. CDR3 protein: CASSPGGPNTEAFF. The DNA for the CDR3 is TGTGCCAGCAGCCCTGGGGGCCCGAACACTGAAGCTTTCTTT.

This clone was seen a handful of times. CDR3 nucleotide sequence: TGTGCCAGCAGTGGACAGGATTCACCCCTCCACTTT. Residues: CASSGQDSPLHF. The chain has TRBV6-5 and TRBJ1-6; 7 bases are shared with TRBD1. This CDR3 region has 12 residues. The V gene's germline CDR1 is MNHEY and CDR2 SVGAGI. Unmatched junction bases numbered 0, after V lost 5 bases and J lost 8 bases.

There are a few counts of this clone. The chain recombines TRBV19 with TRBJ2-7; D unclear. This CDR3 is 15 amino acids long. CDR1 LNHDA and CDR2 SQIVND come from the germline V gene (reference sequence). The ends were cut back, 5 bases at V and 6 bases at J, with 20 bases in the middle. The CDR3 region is CASSHQDGGRSEQYF. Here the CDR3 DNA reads TGTGCCAGTAGTCATCAGGACGGCGGTCGTTCCGAGCAGTACTTC.

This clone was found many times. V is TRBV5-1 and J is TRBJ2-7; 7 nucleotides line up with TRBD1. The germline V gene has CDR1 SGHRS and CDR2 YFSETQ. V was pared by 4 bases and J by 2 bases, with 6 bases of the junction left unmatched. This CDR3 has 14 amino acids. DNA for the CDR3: TGCGCCAGCAGCCCCGGGACAGTCGCCTACGAGCAGTACTTC. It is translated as CASSPGTVAYEQYF.

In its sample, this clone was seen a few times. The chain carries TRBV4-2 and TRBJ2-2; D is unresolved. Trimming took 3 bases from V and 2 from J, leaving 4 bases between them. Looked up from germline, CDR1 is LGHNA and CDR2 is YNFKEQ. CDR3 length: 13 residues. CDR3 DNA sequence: TGTGCCAGCAGCCAGCTAAACACCGGGGAGCTGTTTTTT. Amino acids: CASSQLNTGELFF.

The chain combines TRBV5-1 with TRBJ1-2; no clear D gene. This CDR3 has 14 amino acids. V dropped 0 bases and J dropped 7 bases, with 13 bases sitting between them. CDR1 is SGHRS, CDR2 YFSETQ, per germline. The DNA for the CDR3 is TGCGCCAGCAGCTTGGCCGAAACAGCCCCTGGCTACACCTTC. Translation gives CASSLAETAPGYTF.

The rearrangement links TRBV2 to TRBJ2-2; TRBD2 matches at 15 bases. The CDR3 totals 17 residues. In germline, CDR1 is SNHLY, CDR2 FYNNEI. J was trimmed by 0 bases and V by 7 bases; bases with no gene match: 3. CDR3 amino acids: CASTGLAGGPNTGELFF. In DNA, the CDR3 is TGTGCCAGCACCGGACTAGCGGGGGGGCCGAACACCGGGGAGCTGTTTTTT.

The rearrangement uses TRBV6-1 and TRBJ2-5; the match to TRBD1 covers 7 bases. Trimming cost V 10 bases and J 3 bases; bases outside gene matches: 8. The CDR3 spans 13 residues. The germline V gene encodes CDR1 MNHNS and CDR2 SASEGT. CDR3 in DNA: TGTGCCATGAGGAAACAGGGGAAAGAGACCCAGTACTTC. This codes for CAMRKQGKETQYF.

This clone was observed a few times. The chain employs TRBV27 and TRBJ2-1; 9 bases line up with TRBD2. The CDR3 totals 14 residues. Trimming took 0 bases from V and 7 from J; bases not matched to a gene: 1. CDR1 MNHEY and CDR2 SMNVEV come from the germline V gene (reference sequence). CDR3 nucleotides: TGTGCCAGCAGTTTATCTAGCGGGGGTAATGAGCAGTTCTTC. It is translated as CASSLSSGGNEQFF.

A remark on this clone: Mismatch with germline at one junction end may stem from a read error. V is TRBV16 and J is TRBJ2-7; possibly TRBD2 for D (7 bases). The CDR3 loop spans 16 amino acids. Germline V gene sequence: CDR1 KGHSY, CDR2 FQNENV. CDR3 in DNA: TGTGCCGGCAGCCGAGCGGGACACGGGTCCTCCTACGAGCAGTACTTC. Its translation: CAGSRAGHGSSYEQYF.

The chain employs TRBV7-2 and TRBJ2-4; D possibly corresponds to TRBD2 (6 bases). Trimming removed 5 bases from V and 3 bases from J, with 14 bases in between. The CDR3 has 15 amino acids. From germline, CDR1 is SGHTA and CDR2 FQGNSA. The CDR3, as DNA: TGTGCCAGCAGCCGGGAGCTCGGGGTCAAAAACATTCAGTACTTC. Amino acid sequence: CASSRELGVKNIQYF.

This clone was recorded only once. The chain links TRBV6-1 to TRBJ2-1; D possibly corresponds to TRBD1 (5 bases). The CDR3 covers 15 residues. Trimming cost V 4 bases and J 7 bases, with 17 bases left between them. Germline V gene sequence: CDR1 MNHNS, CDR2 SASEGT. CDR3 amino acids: CASSVKAQGINEQFF. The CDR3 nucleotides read TGTGCCAGCAGTGTAAAGGCGCAGGGAATTAATGAGCAGTTCTTC.

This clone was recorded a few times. The CDR3 loop is CASSYTRGKQFF. In nucleotides, the CDR3 is TGTGCCAGCAGTTACACGAGGGGAAAGCAGTTCTTC. The J gene is TRBJ2-1, the V gene TRBV6-5, with D perhaps being TRBD1 or TRBD2 (5 bases each). This CDR3 region has 12 residues. Germline CDR1 MNHEY, CDR2 SVGAGI. V shed 2 bases and J shed 11 bases, with 10 bases lying between them.

CDR3 DNA: TGTGCCAGCAGGCACGGTTTCTATGGCTACACCTTC. Translating it yields CASRHGFYGYTF. This chain links TRBV27 with TRBJ1-2; no reliable D call. In germline, CDR1 is MNHEY, CDR2 SMNVEV (reference sequence). V was trimmed by 6 bases and J by 4 bases, leaving 9 bases between them. The CDR3 is 12 amino acids.

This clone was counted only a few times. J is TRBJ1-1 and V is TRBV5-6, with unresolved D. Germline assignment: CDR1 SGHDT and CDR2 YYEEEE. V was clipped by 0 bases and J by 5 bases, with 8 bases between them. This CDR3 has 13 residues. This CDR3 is CASSLAAGTEAFF. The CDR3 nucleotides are TGTGCCAGCAGCTTGGCCGCTGGGACTGAAGCTTTCTTT.

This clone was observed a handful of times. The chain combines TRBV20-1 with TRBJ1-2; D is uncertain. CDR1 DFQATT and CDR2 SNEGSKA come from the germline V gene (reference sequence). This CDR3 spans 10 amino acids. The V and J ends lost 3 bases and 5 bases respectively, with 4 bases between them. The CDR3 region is CSASSYGYTF. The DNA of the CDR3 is TGCAGTGCTAGCAGTTATGGCTACACCTTC.